This T cell receptor beta chain is drawn from a study of radiotherapy plus CTLA-4 blockade in lung cancer. This CDR3 contains 16 residues. Germline CDR1 reads LGHNA; CDR2 reads YNFKEQ. Trimming removed 2 bases from V and 4 bases from J, with 16 bases in between. Findings and caveats of the study: Tumor-origin TCR clones grew in blood after radiotherapy plus ipilimumab.

This table comes from immunoSEQ multiplex PCR, and its TCRdb copy is limited to in-frame clones, with some not included. The sample has roughly 30,000 clones; about 77% are singletons. Details on this clone: The antigen remains undetermined.

The rearrangement links TRBV4-2 to TRBJ2-3, with D hard to call. The receptor was derived from a human donor with non-small cell lung cancer that progressed on radiotherapy plus ipilimumab. The sequencing used peripheral blood, collected from a patient treated with radiotherapy plus ipilimumab. CDR3 in amino acids: CASSQQPSGGPDTQYF. The CDR3 region has the DNA TGTGCCAGCAGCCAACAACCATCGGGTGGGCCAGATACGCAGTATTTT.